This TCR beta chain was obtained from a study of tumor and adjacent non-tumor tissue in lung cancer. Study-level background: There were roughly 11 adenocarcinoma, a couple of squamous cell carcinoma and 1 small cell lung cancer cases. Some 4.2 million productive TCRbeta reads were obtained per sample on average. Findings and limits, study-wide: Patients with more diverse tumor TCRs had worse survival.

Three rounds of nested PCR, following a modified ARM-PCR protocol, produced the TCRbeta library. TCRdb reprocessed the multiplex PCR reads via MiXCR and lists one record per CDR3 protein. Of about 110,000 distinct CDR3 sequences detected, approximately 87% appear once; the ten largest clones hold approximately 22%. Points on this clonotype: Its target is not known.

This sample's RNA came from whole unsorted tissue. This receptor was obtained from a man aged 65 to 85 with non-small cell lung cancer. The sequenced sample was lung tumor tissue.

The CDR3 DNA is TGCAGTGTTCCCCGGCCTAGCGGAGAACTAGAGACCCAGTACTTC. The encoded protein is CSVPRPSGELETQYF. J is TRBJ2-5 and V is TRBV20-1; TRBD2 agrees at 7 bases. From germline, CDR1 is DFQATT and CDR2 SNEGSKA (reference sequence). CDR3 length: 15 residues. The trim removed 7 bases at V and 4 bases at J, leaving 15 bases unmatched.